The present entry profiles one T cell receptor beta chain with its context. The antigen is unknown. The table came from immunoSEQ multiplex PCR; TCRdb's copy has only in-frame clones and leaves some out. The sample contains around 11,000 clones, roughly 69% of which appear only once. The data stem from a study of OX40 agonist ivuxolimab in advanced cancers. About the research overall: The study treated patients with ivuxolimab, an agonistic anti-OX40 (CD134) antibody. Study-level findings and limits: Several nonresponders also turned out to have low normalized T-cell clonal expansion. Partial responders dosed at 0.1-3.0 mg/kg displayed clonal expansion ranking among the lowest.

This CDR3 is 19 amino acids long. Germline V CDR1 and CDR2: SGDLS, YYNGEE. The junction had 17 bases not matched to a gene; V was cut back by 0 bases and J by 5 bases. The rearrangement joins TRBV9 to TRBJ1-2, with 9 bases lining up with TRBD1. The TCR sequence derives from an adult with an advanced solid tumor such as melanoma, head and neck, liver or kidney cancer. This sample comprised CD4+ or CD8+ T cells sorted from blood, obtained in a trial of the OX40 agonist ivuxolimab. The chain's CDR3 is CASSVDPREQGALRYGYTF. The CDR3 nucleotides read TGTGCCAGCAGCGTAGACCCGAGAGAACAGGGGGCACTGAGGTATGGCTACACCTTC. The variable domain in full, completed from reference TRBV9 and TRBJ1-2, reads DSGVTQTPKHLITATGQRVTLRCSPRSGDLSVYWYQQSLDQGLQFLIQYYNGEERAKGNILERFSAQQFPDLHSELNLSSLELGDSALYFCASSVDPREQGALRYGYTFGSGTRLTVV.